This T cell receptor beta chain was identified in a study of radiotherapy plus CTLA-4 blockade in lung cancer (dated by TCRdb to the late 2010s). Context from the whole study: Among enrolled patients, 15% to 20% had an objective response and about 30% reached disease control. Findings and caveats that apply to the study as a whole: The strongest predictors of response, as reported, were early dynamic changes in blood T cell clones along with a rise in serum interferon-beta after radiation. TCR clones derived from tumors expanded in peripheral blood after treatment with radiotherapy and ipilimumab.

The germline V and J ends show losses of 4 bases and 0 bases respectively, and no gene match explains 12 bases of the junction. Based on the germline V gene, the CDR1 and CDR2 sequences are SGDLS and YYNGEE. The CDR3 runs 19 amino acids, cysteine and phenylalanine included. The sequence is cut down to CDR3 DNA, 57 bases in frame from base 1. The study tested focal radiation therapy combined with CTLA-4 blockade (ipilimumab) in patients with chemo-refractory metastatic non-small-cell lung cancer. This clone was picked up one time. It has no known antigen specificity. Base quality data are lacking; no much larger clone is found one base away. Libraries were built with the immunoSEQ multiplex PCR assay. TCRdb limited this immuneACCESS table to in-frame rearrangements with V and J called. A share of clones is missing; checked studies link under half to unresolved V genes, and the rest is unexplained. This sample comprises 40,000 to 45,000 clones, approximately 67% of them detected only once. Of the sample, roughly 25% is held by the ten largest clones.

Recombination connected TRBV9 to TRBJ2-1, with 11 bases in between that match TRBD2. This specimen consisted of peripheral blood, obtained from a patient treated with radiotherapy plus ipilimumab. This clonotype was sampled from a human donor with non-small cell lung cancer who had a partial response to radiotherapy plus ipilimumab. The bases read TGTGCCAGCAGCATTGGACTCGGGACTAGCGGAAGCTCCTACAATGAGCAGTTCTTC. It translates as CASSIGLGTSGSSYNEQFF.